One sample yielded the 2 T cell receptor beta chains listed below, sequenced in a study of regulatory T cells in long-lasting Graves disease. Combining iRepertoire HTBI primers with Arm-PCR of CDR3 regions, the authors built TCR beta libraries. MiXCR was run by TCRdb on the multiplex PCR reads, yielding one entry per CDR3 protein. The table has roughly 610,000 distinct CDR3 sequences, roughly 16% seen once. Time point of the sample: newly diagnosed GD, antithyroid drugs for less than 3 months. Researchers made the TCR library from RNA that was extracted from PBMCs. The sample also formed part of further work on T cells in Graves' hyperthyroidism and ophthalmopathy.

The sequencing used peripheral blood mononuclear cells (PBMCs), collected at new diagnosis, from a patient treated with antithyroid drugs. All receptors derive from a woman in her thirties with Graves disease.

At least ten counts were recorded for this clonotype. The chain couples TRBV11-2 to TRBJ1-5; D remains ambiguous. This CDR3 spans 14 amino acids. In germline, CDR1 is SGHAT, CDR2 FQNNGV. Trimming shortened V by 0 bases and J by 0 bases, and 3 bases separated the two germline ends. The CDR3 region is CASSLDHSNQPQHF. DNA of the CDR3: TGTGCCAGCAGCTTAGACCATAGCAATCAGCCCCAGCATTTT.

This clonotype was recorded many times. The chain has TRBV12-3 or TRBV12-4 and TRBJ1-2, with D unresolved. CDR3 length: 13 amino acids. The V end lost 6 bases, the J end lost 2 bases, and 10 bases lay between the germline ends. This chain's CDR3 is CASSMAGNYGYTF. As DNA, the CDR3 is TGTGCCAGCAGCATGGCCGGCAACTATGGCTACACCTTC.